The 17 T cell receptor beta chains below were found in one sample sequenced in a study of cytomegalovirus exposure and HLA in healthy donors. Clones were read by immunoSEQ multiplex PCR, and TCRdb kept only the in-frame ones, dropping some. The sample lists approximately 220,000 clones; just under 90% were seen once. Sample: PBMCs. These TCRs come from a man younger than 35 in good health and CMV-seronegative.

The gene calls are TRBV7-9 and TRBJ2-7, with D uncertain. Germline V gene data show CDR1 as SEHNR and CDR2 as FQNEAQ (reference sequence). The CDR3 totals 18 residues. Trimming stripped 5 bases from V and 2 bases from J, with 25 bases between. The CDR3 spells CASSLADLAGRLPYEQYF. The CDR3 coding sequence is TGTGCCAGCAGCCTCGCCGACCTCGCCGGCCGACTTCCCTACGAGCAGTACTTC.

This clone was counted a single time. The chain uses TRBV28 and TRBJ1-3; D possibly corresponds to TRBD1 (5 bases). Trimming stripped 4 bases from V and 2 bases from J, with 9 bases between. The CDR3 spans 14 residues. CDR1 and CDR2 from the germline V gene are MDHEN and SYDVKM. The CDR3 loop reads CASSSWGTGNTIYF. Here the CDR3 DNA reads TGTGCCAGCAGTTCGTGGGGCACTGGAAACACCATATATTTT.

The CDR3 loop reads CASSSVSSYNEQFF. Written as DNA, the CDR3 is TGCGCCAGCAGTAGCGTAAGCTCCTACAATGAGCAGTTCTTC. The rearrangement links TRBV10-1 to TRBJ2-1; no definite D call. The CDR3 is 14 residues long. In germline, CDR1 is WNHNN, CDR2 SYGVQD (reference sequence). Trimming took 5 bases from V and 0 from J, leaving 8 bases between them.

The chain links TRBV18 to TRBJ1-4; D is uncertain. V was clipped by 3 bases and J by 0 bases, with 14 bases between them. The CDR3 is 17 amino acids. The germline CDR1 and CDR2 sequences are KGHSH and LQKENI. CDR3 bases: TGTGCCAGCTCACCGCAGGCAGTGCCTACAACTAATGAAAAACTGTTTTTT. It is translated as CASSPQAVPTTNEKLFF.

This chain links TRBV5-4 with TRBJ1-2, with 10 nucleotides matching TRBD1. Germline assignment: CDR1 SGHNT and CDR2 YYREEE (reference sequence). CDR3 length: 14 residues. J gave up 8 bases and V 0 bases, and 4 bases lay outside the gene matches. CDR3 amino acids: CASSLGQGQGGYTF. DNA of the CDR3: TGTGCCAGCAGCTTGGGACAGGGACAGGGGGGCTACACCTTC.

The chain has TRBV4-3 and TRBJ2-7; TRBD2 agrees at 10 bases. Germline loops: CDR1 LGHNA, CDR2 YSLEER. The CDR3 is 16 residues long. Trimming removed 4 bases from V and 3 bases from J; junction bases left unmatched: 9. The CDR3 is CASSPGSLAGVYEQYF. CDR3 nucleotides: TGCGCCAGCAGCCCGGGAAGCCTAGCGGGGGTCTACGAGCAGTACTTC.

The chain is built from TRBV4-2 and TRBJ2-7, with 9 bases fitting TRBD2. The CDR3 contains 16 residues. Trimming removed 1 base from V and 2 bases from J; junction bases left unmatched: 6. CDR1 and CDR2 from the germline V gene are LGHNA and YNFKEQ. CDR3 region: CASSQGAGGSTYEQYF. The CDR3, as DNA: TGTGCCAGCAGCCAAGGAGCGGGAGGATCTACCTACGAGCAGTACTTC.

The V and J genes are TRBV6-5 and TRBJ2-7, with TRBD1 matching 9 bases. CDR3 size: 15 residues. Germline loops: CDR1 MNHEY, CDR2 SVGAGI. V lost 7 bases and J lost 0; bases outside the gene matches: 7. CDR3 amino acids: CASKERDRASYEQYF. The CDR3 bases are TGTGCCAGCAAAGAACGGGACAGGGCCTCCTACGAGCAGTACTTC.

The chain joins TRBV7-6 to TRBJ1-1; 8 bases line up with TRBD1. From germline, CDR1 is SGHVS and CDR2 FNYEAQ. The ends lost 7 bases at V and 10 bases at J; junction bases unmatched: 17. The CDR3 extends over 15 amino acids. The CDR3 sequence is CASTDRPSDREGAFF. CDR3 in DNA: TGTGCCAGCACCGACCGTCCCTCGGACAGGGAGGGAGCTTTCTTT.

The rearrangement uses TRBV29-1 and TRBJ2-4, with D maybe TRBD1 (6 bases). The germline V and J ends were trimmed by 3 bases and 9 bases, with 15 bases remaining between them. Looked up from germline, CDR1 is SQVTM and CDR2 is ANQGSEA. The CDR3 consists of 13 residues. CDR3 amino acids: CSVELDQGGIQYF. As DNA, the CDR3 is TGCAGCGTTGAGCTGGACCAAGGGGGCATTCAGTACTTC. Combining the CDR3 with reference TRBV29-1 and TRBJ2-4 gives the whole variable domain SAVISQKPSRDICQRGTSLTIQCQVDSQVTMMFWYRQQPGQSLTLIATANQGSEATYESGFVIDKFPISRPNLTFSTLTVSNMSPEDSSIYLCSVELDQGGIQYFGAGTRLSVL.

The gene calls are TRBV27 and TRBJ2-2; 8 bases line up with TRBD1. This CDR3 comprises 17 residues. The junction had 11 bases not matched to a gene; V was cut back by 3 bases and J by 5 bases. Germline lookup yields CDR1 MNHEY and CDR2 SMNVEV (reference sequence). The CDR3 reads CASSLAPGTGGTGELFF. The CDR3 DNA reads TGTGCCAGCAGTTTGGCCCCCGGGACAGGCGGGACCGGGGAGCTGTTTTTT.

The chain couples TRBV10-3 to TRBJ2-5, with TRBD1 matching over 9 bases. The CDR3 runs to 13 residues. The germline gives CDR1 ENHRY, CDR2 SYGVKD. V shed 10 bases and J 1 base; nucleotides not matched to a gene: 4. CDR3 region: CATQQGAQETQYF. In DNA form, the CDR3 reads TGTGCCACCCAACAGGGGGCCCAAGAGACCCAGTACTTC.

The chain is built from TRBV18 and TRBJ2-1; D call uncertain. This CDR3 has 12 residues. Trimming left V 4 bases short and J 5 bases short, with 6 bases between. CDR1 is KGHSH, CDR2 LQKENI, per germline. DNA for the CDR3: TGTGCCAGCTCACATCCCGACAATGAGCAGTTCTTC. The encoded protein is CASSHPDNEQFF.

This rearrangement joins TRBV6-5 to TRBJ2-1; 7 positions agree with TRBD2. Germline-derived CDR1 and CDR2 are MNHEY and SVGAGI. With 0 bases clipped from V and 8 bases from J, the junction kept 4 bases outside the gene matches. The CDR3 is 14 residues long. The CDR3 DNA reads TGTGCCAGCAGTTACTCGGCGGGGGTAGATGAGCAGTTCTTC. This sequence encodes CASSYSAGVDEQFF.

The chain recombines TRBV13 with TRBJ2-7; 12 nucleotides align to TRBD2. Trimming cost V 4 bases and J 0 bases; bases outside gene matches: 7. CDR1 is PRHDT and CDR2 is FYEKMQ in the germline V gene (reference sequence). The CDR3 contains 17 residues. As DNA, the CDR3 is TGTGCCAGCAGCTCCTTCGGACTAGCGGGACGCTCCTACGAGCAGTACTTC. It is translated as CASSSFGLAGRSYEQYF.

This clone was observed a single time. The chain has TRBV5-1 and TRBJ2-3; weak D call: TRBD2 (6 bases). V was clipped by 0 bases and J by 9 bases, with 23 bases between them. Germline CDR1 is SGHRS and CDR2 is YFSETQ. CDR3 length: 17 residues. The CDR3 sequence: CASSLVGGTYLPGTQYF. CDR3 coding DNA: TGCGCCAGCAGCTTGGTAGGCGGGACCTATCTCCCGGGCACGCAGTATTTT.

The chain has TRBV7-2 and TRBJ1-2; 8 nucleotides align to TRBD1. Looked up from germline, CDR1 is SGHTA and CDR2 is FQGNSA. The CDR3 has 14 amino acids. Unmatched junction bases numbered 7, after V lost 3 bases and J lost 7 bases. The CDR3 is CASSFTQGAPGYTF. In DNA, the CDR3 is TGTGCCAGCAGCTTTACCCAGGGGGCGCCTGGCTACACCTTC.